A selection of T cell receptor beta chains follows, all from one sample in a study of patients and donors after allogeneic stem cell transplantation. TCRdb re-analysed the RT-PCR reads in MiXCR, keeping a single row per CDR3 protein. The sample lists about 960,000 distinct CDR3 sequences, approximately 19% seen once, with around 6% in the top ten. The sample consisted of blood, either unsorted or a sorted T cell fraction (not recorded which). Receptors originate from a human donor who was either an allogeneic HSCT recipient or a stem cell or donor lymphocyte infusion donor (not recorded which). It is not recorded whose cells these are; they may come from a transplant donor. The CDR3 runs from the conserved cysteine through the conserved F or W. D genes are given only for firm matches. Size is omitted from some rows. Given values are once, few, many or a class for expanded clones.

TRBD1	TRBV20-1	15	-	TRBJ2-1	CSAQPADRGYNEQFF	TGCAGTGCCCAACCTGCAGACAGGGGTTACAATGAGCAGTTCTTC
-	TRBV5-1	11	-	TRBJ2-5	CASSDWETQYF	TGCGCCAGCAGCGATTGGGAGACCCAGTACTTC
-	TRBV2	14	-	TRBJ1-2	CAAFRPGTVYGYTF	TGTGCCGCCTTTCGGCCCGGGACGGTATATGGCTACACCTTC
-	TRBV20-1	13	-	TRBJ2-3	CSEGDRMADTQYF	TGCAGTGAGGGAGACAGGATGGCAGATACGCAGTATTTT
-	TRBV5-6	17	few	TRBJ2-7	CASSLVGTRTSAGEQYF	TGTGCCAGCAGCTTGGTGGGGACGAGGACCTCGGCGGGGGAGCAGTACTTC
-	TRBV24-1	17	few	TRBJ1-1	CATSDFAGGLDNTEAFF	TGTGCCACCAGTGATTTCGCGGGGGGCCTAGACAACACTGAAGCTTTCTTT
-	TRBV6-5	14	few	TRBJ1-3	CASSYDTSGNTIYF	TGTGCCAGCAGTTACGACACCTCTGGAAACACCATATATTTT
TRBD1	TRBV9	16	few	TRBJ1-4	CASSVARPTGGEKLFF	TGTGCCAGCAGCGTAGCTCGGCCTACAGGGGGTGAAAAACTGTTTTTT
-	TRBV15	16	-	TRBJ2-1	CATSRDPDRNYNEQFF	TGTGCCACCAGCAGAGATCCCGACAGAAACTACAATGAGCAGTTCTTC
-	TRBV12-3/TRBV12-4	13	-	TRBJ2-7	CASRIPDGTEQYF	TGTGCCAGCAGGATACCTGACGGCACAGAGCAGTACTTC
-	TRBV5-1	15	few	TRBJ2-1	CASSSEGSSYNEQFF	TGCGCCAGCAGCTCGGAGGGGAGCTCCTACAATGAGCAGTTCTTC
-	TRBV18	14	few	TRBJ2-7	CASSPPYRNTEQYF	TGTGCCAGCTCACCACCTTACCGGAACACCGAGCAGTACTTC
-	TRBV12-3/TRBV12-4	13	-	TRBJ2-2	CASSFYPTGELFF	TGTGCCAGCAGTTTCTATCCCACCGGGGAGCTGTTTTTT
TRBD1	TRBV6-2/TRBV6-3	18	few	TRBJ2-7	CASSYLRGTGRFAYEQYF	TGTGCCAGCAGTTACCTGCGCGGGACAGGGAGGTTTGCCTACGAGCAGTACTTC
-	TRBV4-3	17	many	TRBJ2-3	CASSQGSLVFSTDTQYF	TGCGCCAGCAGCCAAGGATCACTTGTCTTTAGCACAGATACGCAGTATTTT
TRBD1	TRBV11-2	15	-	TRBJ2-1	CASSLDRTGSSEQFF	TGTGCCAGCAGCTTAGATAGGACAGGGTCCAGTGAGCAGTTCTTC
-	TRBV20-1	11	few	TRBJ1-2	CSARGEHGYTF	TGCAGTGCTAGGGGAGAGCATGGCTACACCTTC
TRBD1	TRBV7-9	16	-	TRBJ1-1	CASSLGDRGQNTEAFF	TGTGCCAGCAGCTTAGGGGACAGGGGGCAGAACACTGAAGCTTTCTTT
-	TRBV11-2	15	many	TRBJ2-4	CASSLDGVAKNIQYF	TGTGCCAGCAGCTTAGATGGAGTAGCCAAAAACATTCAGTACTTC
TRBD1	TRBV12-3/TRBV12-4	16	few	TRBJ1-2	CASSLRLEQGVFGYTF	TGTGCCAGCAGTTTAAGGCTGGAGCAGGGGGTGTTTGGCTACACCTTC
-	TRBV29-1	15	few	TRBJ1-1	CSASLARIGNTEAFF	TGCAGCGCCTCTCTCGCAAGGATAGGAAATACTGAAGCTTTCTTT
-	TRBV7-3	14	-	TRBJ1-2	CASSLRGFAYGYTF	TGTGCCAGCAGTCTAAGAGGGTTTGCCTATGGCTACACCTTC
-	TRBV7-9	13	few	TRBJ1-4	CASSVRDTEKLFF	TGTGCCAGCAGCGTCCGGGACACGGAAAAACTGTTTTTT
-	TRBV10-3	14	-	TRBJ2-7	CAIGGLEQGSEQYF	TGTGCCATCGGAGGGTTAGAGCAGGGGTCCGAGCAGTACTTC
-	TRBV12-3/TRBV12-4	13	many	TRBJ2-3	CASSFLGTDTQYF	TGTGCCAGCAGTTTTCTAGGGACAGATACGCAGTATTTT
-	TRBV29-1	13	-	TRBJ1-1	CSVGEGGNTEAFF	TGCAGCGTTGGGGAGGGGGGAAACACTGAAGCTTTCTTT
-	TRBV20-1	15	few	TRBJ1-6	CSASPQQGWVSPLHF	TGCAGTGCTAGCCCCCAGCAGGGGTGGGTTTCACCCCTCCACTTT
-	TRBV5-1	15	-	TRBJ2-5	CASSLMTGGVETQYF	TGCGCCAGCAGCTTGATGACAGGCGGGGTGGAGACCCAGTACTTC
TRBD1	TRBV7-9	16	-	TRBJ1-1	CASSFHVGQGATEAFF	TGTGCCAGCAGCTTTCACGTCGGACAGGGGGCTACTGAAGCTTTCTTT
TRBD1	TRBV3-1	16	-	TRBJ2-1	CASSRRDRKTYNEQFF	TGTGCCAGCAGCCGCCGGGACAGAAAAACCTACAATGAGCAGTTCTTC
TRBD2	TRBV27	17	-	TRBJ2-6	CASSRGGGYSGANVLTF	TGTGCCAGCTCTCGTGGGGGGGGTTACTCTGGGGCCAACGTCCTGACTTTC
-	TRBV20-1	15	few	TRBJ2-2	CSARRLGGRAGELFF	TGCAGTGCGCGGCGGCTCGGGGGGCGGGCCGGGGAGCTGTTTTTT
-	TRBV20-1	14	-	TRBJ1-5	CSVENKGGNQPQHF	TGCAGTGTTGAGAACAAGGGGGGCAATCAGCCCCAGCATTTT
-	TRBV29-1	15	few	TRBJ2-3	CSVEYGGAATLGQYF	TGCAGCGTTGAATATGGGGGGGCTGCCACCCTTGGGCAGTATTTT
TRBD1	TRBV10-3	16	few	TRBJ2-2	CAISVSSGGGTGELFF	TGTGCCATCAGTGTTTCCTCAGGGGGCGGAACCGGGGAGCTGTTTTTT